This paragraph covers one T cell receptor beta chain sequence. This sample was taken from a study of cytomegalovirus exposure and HLA in healthy donors. Clones were read by immunoSEQ multiplex PCR, and TCRdb kept only the in-frame ones, dropping some. Altogether about 150,000 clones are present, around nine tenths being singletons, with the ten largest covering about 22%. The length of the CDR3 is 16 residues. Germline CDR1 is KGHSH and CDR2 is LQKENI. The V and J ends lost 1 base and 0 bases respectively, with 12 bases between them. Sequences were obtained from PBMCs. The sequence was obtained from a man between 18 and 29 years old in good health and CMV-seropositive. The chain is built from TRBV18 and TRBJ1-1, with a weak D call TRBD1 (5 bases). CDR3: CASSPRQGTLNTEAFF. CDR3 sequence (DNA): TGTGCCAGCTCACCACGGCAGGGTACCCTGAACACTGAAGCTTTCTTT.